The 31 T cell receptor beta chains reported below all come from one sample, sequenced in a study of blood T cells in healthy people across ages. A second PCR of 7 to 11 cycles used a sample-barcoded 5' primer and a J-beta primer mix. TCRdb re-called the 5' RACE reads with MiXCR, one entry per CDR3 protein. Among 800,000 to 900,000 distinct CDR3 sequences listed, under 80% were seen once. Specimen: blood. The origin of the receptors is a man between 25 and 39 years old in good health.

The V call is TRBV7-2, the J call TRBJ2-5; D is ambiguous. This CDR3 has 14 residues. The germline V and J ends were trimmed by 4 bases and 1 base, with 10 bases remaining between them. Germline assignment: CDR1 SGHTA and CDR2 FQGNSA. The CDR3 nucleotides read TGTGCCAGCAGCTCGACATACGGCCAAGAGACCCAGTACTTC. It yields the protein CASSSTYGQETQYF.

The rearrangement joins TRBV28 to TRBJ1-5; TRBD1 is a possible D gene (5 bases). Trimming took off 3 bases at V and 2 bases at J, with 14 bases between the two ends. CDR1 and CDR2 from the germline V gene are MDHEN and SYDVKM. This CDR3 comprises 16 residues. The DNA of the CDR3 is TGTGCCAGCAGTTTTGGGTTCTCCAGGGGCAATCAGCCCCAGCATTTT. Residues: CASSFGFSRGNQPQHF.

This clonotype has more than one count but fewer than ten. This sequence joins TRBV9 and TRBJ2-4; TRBD2 aligns across 7 bases. The DNA matches TRBJ2-7 better at its end, which makes the J call doubtful. The CDR3 totals 15 residues. CDR1 is SGDLS and CDR2 is YYNGEE in the germline V gene. CDR3 in DNA: TGTGCCAGCAGCGGACGGGTTGGGGGGGACTACGAGCAGTACTTC. This codes for CASSGRVGGDYEQYF.

A few counts support this clonotype. The V and J genes are TRBV6-6 and TRBJ2-5; maybe TRBD1 (6 bases). From germline, CDR1 is MNHNY and CDR2 SVGAGI (reference sequence). The length of the CDR3 is 16 residues. V was cut by 6 bases and J by 2 bases, with 19 bases left in between. CDR3 amino acids: CASSNPGRDIQETQYF. The CDR3 nucleotides are TGTGCCAGCAGCAACCCGGGCCGGGACATTCAAGAGACCCAGTACTTC.

This rearrangement joins TRBV9 to TRBJ2-1; 8 bases are a match to TRBD2. This CDR3 has 17 residues. The junction had 9 bases not matched to a gene; V was cut back by 3 bases and J by 1 base. Germline CDR1 SGDLS, CDR2 YYNGEE. CDR3 sequence: CASSEGLGGGSYNEQFF. The DNA of the CDR3 is TGTGCCAGCAGCGAGGGGCTCGGCGGGGGGTCCTACAATGAGCAGTTCTTC.

The J gene is TRBJ1-2, the V gene TRBV12-3 or TRBV12-4; D is unclear. The CDR3 runs to 14 residues. V was pared by 3 bases and J by 8 bases, with 16 bases between. In DNA form, the CDR3 reads TGTGCCAGCAGTTTGAGGGAAGGGTGGAAGGGCTACACCTTC. Protein: CASSLREGWKGYTF.

This clonotype was seen a handful of times. The chain couples TRBV4-2 to TRBJ2-6; D remains unclear. This CDR3 is 16 amino acids long. V lost 0 bases to trimming and J lost 0 bases, with 6 bases between them. From germline, CDR1 is LGHNA and CDR2 YNFKEQ. CDR3 region: CASSQERDSGANVLTF. In nucleotides, the CDR3 is TGTGCCAGCAGCCAAGAGCGTGACTCTGGGGCCAACGTCCTGACTTTC.

This chain joins TRBV7-8 and TRBJ2-3; 8 nucleotides agree with TRBD2. J gave up 5 bases and V 0 bases, and 13 bases lay outside the gene matches. This CDR3 has 18 residues. Germline V gives CDR1 SGHVS, CDR2 FQNEAQ. The CDR3 sequence: CASSLALNVAGKRDTQYF. DNA of the CDR3: TGTGCCAGCAGCTTAGCGCTAAACGTAGCGGGGAAGAGAGATACGCAGTATTTT.

This chain links TRBV20-1 with TRBJ1-3; D is unresolved. The germline CDR1 and CDR2 sequences are DFQATT and SNEGSKA (reference sequence). The ends were cut back, 6 bases at V and 0 bases at J, with 12 bases in the middle. The CDR3 is 14 residues long. The CDR3 region is CSASDPRSGNTIYF. CDR3 in DNA: TGCAGTGCGTCGGACCCCCGCTCTGGAAACACCATATATTTT.

This chain joins TRBV27 and TRBJ2-7; D tentatively reads TRBD1 or TRBD2 (5 bases each). The CDR3 contains 15 residues. From germline, CDR1 is MNHEY and CDR2 SMNVEV (reference sequence). Trimming removed 5 bases at V and 2 bases at J, with 16 bases between. The CDR3 reads CASSQTGTHPYEQYF. In nucleotides, the CDR3 is TGTGCCAGCAGTCAAACCGGGACGCACCCCTACGAGCAGTACTTC.

V gene TRBV7-2 combines with J gene TRBJ2-3, with TRBD2 identical over 13 bases. This CDR3 is built from 17 residues. Germline values: CDR1 SGHTA, CDR2 FQGNSA. Trimming cost V 1 base and J 5 bases; bases outside gene matches: 6. The CDR3 is CASSLDGLAGAGDTQYF. The CDR3 bases are TGTGCCAGCAGCTTAGACGGACTAGCGGGGGCCGGAGATACGCAGTATTTT.

This clonotype was picked up a small number of times. The V and J genes are TRBV25-1 and TRBJ1-5; D might be TRBD1 (5 bases). There are 15 residues in the CDR3. V shed 3 bases and J shed 5 bases, with 14 bases lying between them. CDR1 MGHDK and CDR2 SYGVNS come from the germline V gene. CDR3 DNA sequence: TGTGCCAGCAGTGACGGGACGTGGAAGGATCAGCCCCAGCATTTT. Translated, it gives CASSDGTWKDQPQHF. Using reference TRBV25-1 and TRBJ1-5 for the parts outside the CDR3, the full variable domain is EADIYQTPRYLVIGTGKKITLECSQTMGHDKMYWYQQDPGMELHLIHYSYGVNSTEKGDLSSESTVSRIRTEHFPLTLESARPSHTSQYLCASSDGTWKDQPQHFGDGTRLSIL.

The rearrangement joins TRBV5-1 to TRBJ2-5, with 7 bases identical to TRBD2. CDR1 is SGHRS and CDR2 is YFSETQ in the germline V gene. V lost 6 bases to trimming and J lost 2 bases; unmatched junction nucleotides: 13. This CDR3 contains 16 residues. The CDR3 region is CASKEDEAAGQETQYF. The CDR3 coding sequence is TGCGCCAGCAAGGAGGATGAGGCAGCGGGGCAAGAGACCCAGTACTTC.

This clonotype was seen many times. Here the CDR3 reads CSARPGLAGGYQETQYF. CDR3 sequence (DNA): TGCAGTGCTCGCCCGGGACTAGCGGGGGGGTACCAAGAGACCCAGTACTTC. V gene TRBV20-1 combines with J gene TRBJ2-5; TRBD2 matches at 16 bases. The junction had 6 bases not matched to a gene; V was cut back by 5 bases and J by 0 bases. The CDR3 totals 17 residues. The V gene's germline CDR1 is DFQATT and CDR2 SNEGSKA (reference sequence).

Only one count was recorded for this clonotype. The junction differs from germline at one of its ends, possibly a read error. The gene calls are TRBV7-2 and TRBJ2-7; D gene ambiguous. Germline lookup yields CDR1 SGHTA and CDR2 FQGNSA. This CDR3 is 12 amino acids long. Here the CDR3 DNA reads TGTGCCAGCAGTTCTCAGCGAACCGAGCGGTACTTC. Translation gives CASSSQRTERYF.

The chain couples TRBV5-1 to TRBJ2-3, with 8 nucleotides matching TRBD2. Germline values: CDR1 SGHRS, CDR2 YFSETQ. V shed 7 bases, J shed 2 bases, and the junction held 3 bases outside the gene matches. The CDR3 covers 13 residues. The CDR3 protein is CASATSVTDTQYF. In nucleotides, the CDR3 is TGCGCCAGCGCGACTAGCGTCACAGATACGCAGTATTTT.

The rearrangement uses TRBV15 and TRBJ2-1, with no clear D. Trimming pared 8 bases from V and 6 bases from J, leaving 11 bases between. Germline V lookup: CDR1 LNHNV, CDR2 YYDKDF (reference sequence). This CDR3 is 12 amino acids long. CDR3 sequence (DNA): TGTGCCACCGGGCCACGGTCCAATGAGCAGTTCTTC. This translates into CATGPRSNEQFF.

The sample holds one count of this clonotype. The chain links TRBV5-1 to TRBJ2-5; 7 positions agree with TRBD2. TRBJ2-7 matches the DNA end more closely, so the J call is doubtful. Germline assignment: CDR1 SGHRS and CDR2 YFSETQ. The CDR3 covers 15 residues. CDR3 residues: CASSLDVTSSHEQYF. Here the CDR3 DNA reads TGCGCCAGCAGCTTGGACGTGACTAGCAGCCACGAGCAGTACTTC.

This clonotype was seen more than once but under ten times. This sequence joins TRBV7-2 and TRBJ2-7, with 8 bases fitting TRBD2. This CDR3 spans 15 amino acids. The germline V gene has CDR1 SGHTA and CDR2 FQGNSA. J gave up 4 bases and V 6 bases, and 11 bases lay outside the gene matches. This chain's CDR3 is CASSLSGGDSYEQYF. The CDR3 DNA reads TGTGCCAGCAGTTTATCGGGAGGGGATTCTTACGAGCAGTACTTC.

V gene TRBV5-1 combines with J gene TRBJ1-1, with D hard to call. From germline, CDR1 is SGHRS and CDR2 YFSETQ. The V gene lost 4 bases and the J gene lost 2 bases, with 9 bases spanning the gap. The CDR3 contains 13 residues. CDR3 in amino acids: CASSVVINTEAFF. In nucleotides, the CDR3 is TGCGCCAGCAGCGTGGTTATTAACACTGAAGCTTTCTTT.

This sequence joins TRBV20-1 and TRBJ2-1, with D perhaps assigned TRBD1 or TRBD2 (5 bases each). The germline gives CDR1 DFQATT, CDR2 SNEGSKA (reference sequence). The CDR3 spans 13 residues. V was trimmed by 7 bases and J by 0 bases, leaving 10 bases between them. The CDR3 sequence is CSVWGSSYNEQFF. As DNA, the CDR3 is TGCAGTGTCTGGGGGAGCTCCTACAATGAGCAGTTCTTC.

On this clonotype: The junction shows a germline mismatch at one end, possibly a read error. V and J are TRBV6-5 and TRBJ2-1; D unclear. Germline assignment: CDR1 MNHEY and CDR2 SVGAGI. There are 14 residues in the CDR3. This CDR3 reads CASRLSPSNNEQFF. The CDR3 DNA follows: TGTGCCAGCAGGTTAAGCCCCTCCAACAATGAGCAGTTCTTC.

The V gene is TRBV28, the J gene TRBJ2-5; D may be TRBD2 (5 bases). V lost 4 bases, J lost 5 bases, and 14 bases lay in between. Germline assignment: CDR1 MDHEN and CDR2 SYDVKM. This CDR3 contains 14 residues. The CDR3 DNA reads as TGTGCCAGCAGTTCCAACGGGGTAATCGAGACCCAGTACTTC. Translated, it gives CASSSNGVIETQYF.

The V gene is TRBV7-2, the J gene TRBJ1-4, with 11 bases matching TRBD1. The ends lost 6 bases at V and 8 bases at J; junction bases unmatched: 2. The CDR3 contains 13 residues. CDR1 is SGHTA and CDR2 is FQGNSA in the germline V gene. The CDR3 sequence: CASRGTGGEKLFF. The CDR3 coding sequence is TGTGCCAGCAGGGGGACAGGGGGGGAAAAACTGTTTTTT.

This chain uses TRBV4-3 with TRBJ2-3, with D tentatively TRBD2 (5 bases). V lost 0 bases, J lost 2 bases, and 9 bases lay in between. There are 15 residues in the CDR3. CDR1 and CDR2 from the germline V gene are LGHNA and YSLEER. DNA for the CDR3: TGCGCCAGCAGCCAAGATAGACTATCCACAGATACGCAGTATTTT. Its translation is CASSQDRLSTDTQYF.

Only a few counts were recorded for this clonotype. V usage is TRBV4-3 and J usage is TRBJ2-3; weak D call: TRBD2 (5 bases). Trimming removed 0 bases from V and 0 bases from J, with 10 bases in between. The CDR3 has 16 amino acids. Germline V CDR1 and CDR2: LGHNA, YSLEER. For the CDR3, the DNA is TGCGCCAGCAGCCAAGAAGGGAGTACTAGCACAGATACGCAGTATTTT. Its protein is CASSQEGSTSTDTQYF.

The chain combines TRBV12-3 or TRBV12-4 with TRBJ2-5; D is unresolved. Trimming cost V 7 bases and J 7 bases, with 16 bases left between them. The CDR3 is made up of 13 amino acids. For the CDR3, the DNA is TGTGCCAGCATCTATGATAGGGCCGGGACCCAGTACTTC. Residues: CASIYDRAGTQYF.

The sample holds one count of this clonotype. Sequence at one end of the junction differs from germline and may be a read error. This chain joins TRBV27 and TRBJ1-6; D uncertain. Germline V gene lookup returns CDR1 MNHEY and CDR2 SMNVEV (reference sequence). This CDR3 contains 16 residues. Written as DNA, the CDR3 is TGTACCAGCAGTACAAACGGTAGGACCGCCGGTTCACCCCTCCACTTT. Translated: CTSSTNGRTAGSPLHF.

J is TRBJ1-1 and V is TRBV7-8; D gene uncertain. CDR1 SGHVS and CDR2 FQNEAQ come from the germline V gene. This CDR3 is built from 14 residues. With 5 bases removed from V and 0 bases from J, the gap between germline ends came to 10 bases. The CDR3 DNA reads TGTGCCAGCAGCACACCCTACATGAACACTGAAGCTTTCTTT. Translated: CASSTPYMNTEAFF.

The rearrangement uses TRBV5-1 and TRBJ2-7, with 7 bases that match TRBD1. This CDR3 has 15 residues. With 7 bases clipped from V and 2 bases from J, the junction kept 12 bases outside the gene matches. Germline CDR1 reads SGHRS; CDR2 reads YFSETQ. The DNA of the CDR3 is TGCGCCAGCGCCCCAACTCCGGGACAGACCTACGAGCAGTACTTC. Residues: CASAPTPGQTYEQYF.

The genes are TRBV10-3 and TRBJ1-1, with D possibly TRBD1 on 5 matching bases. V was shortened by 2 bases and J by 2 bases, with 15 bases between the two germline ends. CDR1 and CDR2 from the germline V gene are ENHRY and SYGVKD. CDR3 size: 16 residues. DNA of the CDR3: TGTGCCATCAGTGAGCTCCCGGGACGGCAAAACACTGAAGCTTTCTTT. It yields the protein CAISELPGRQNTEAFF.